The 4 T cell receptor beta chains listed next were all sequenced from one sample in a study of monozygotic twins with inflammatory bowel disease. One entry per CDR3 protein, without DNA, is what TCRdb gives after re-calling the 5' RACE reads. The sample has 200,000 to 250,000 distinct CDR3 sequences, and its top ten clones hold roughly 1.5%. Specimen: blood. These TCRs come from a human donor with ulcerative colitis or Crohn's disease, or a healthy co-twin of an affected twin (not recorded which).

The genes are TRBV24-1 and TRBJ2-3; TCRdb names TRBD1, which stays unverified in the absence of DNA. The germline CDR1 and CDR2 sequences are KGHDR and SFDVKD. The length of the CDR3 is 15 residues. This CDR3 reads CATSGGTGTTDTQYF.

The V call is TRBV3-1, the J call TRBJ1-4; TCRdb names TRBD1, which stays unverified in the absence of DNA. Germline CDR1 LGHDT, CDR2 YNNKEL (reference sequence). The CDR3 is 18 residues long. The CDR3 region is CASSQDFVGTAGDEKLFF.

The chain has TRBV5-1 and TRBJ2-3; no DNA is available, so the TRBD1 call from TCRdb remains unchecked. The CDR3 totals 14 residues. The germline gives CDR1 SGHRS, CDR2 YFSETQ. The CDR3 here is CASSLQGPRDTQYF.

The chain joins TRBV20-1 to TRBJ1-2; absent DNA, TCRdb's TRBD1 call cannot be checked. The CDR3 spans 16 residues. Per the germline V gene, CDR1 is DFQATT and CDR2 is SNEGSKA (reference sequence). The CDR3 loop is CSASHPPGDRGNGYTF.